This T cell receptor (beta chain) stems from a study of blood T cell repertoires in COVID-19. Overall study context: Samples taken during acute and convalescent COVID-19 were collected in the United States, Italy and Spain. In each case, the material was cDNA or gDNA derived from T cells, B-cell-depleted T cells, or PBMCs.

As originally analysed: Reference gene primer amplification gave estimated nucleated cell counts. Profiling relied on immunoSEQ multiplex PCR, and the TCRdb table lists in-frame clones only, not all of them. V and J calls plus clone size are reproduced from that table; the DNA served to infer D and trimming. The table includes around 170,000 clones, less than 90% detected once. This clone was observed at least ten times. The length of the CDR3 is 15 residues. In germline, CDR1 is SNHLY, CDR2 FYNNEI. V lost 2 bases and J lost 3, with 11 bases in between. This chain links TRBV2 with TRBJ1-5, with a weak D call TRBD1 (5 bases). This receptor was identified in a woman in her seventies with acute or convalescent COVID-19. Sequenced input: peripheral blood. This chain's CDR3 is CASSEQGFDNQPQHF. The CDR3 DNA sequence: TGTGCCAGCAGTGAACAGGGATTCGACAATCAGCCCCAGCATTTT.